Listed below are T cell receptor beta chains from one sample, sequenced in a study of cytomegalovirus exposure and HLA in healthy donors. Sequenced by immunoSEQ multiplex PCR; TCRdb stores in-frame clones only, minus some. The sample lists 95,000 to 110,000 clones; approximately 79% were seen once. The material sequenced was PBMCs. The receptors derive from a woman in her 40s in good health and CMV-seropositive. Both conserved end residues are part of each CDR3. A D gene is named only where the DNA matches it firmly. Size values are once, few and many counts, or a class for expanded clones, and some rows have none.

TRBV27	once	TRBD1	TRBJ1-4	TGTGCCAGCAGTTTGAGCAGGGGGGAAAAACTGTTTTTT	CASSLSRGEKLFF
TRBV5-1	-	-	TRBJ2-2	TGCGCCAGCAGCCTCGGACACAACACCGGGGAGCTGTTTTTT	CASSLGHNTGELFF
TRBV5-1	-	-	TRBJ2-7	TGCGCCAGCAGCACCTCCCCCGGTGTACTCTACGAGCAGTACTTC	CASSTSPGVLYEQYF
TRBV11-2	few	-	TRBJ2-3	TGTGCCAGCAGCTCAGCTATCCTTAGCGGCACAGATACGCAGTATTTT	CASSSAILSGTDTQYF
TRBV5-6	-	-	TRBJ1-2	TGTGCCAGCAGCTTTGGGCCCGAACGGGGCTACACCTTC	CASSFGPERGYTF
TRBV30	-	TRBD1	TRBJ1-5	TGTGCCTCTGGACAGGGACCACAGCCCCAGCATTTT	CASGQGPQPQHF
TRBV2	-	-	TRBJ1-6	TGTGCCAGCAGTGAAGGGGTCGGAGGTAATTCACCCCTCCACTTT	CASSEGVGGNSPLHF
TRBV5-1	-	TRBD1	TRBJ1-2	TGCGCCAGCAGCTTGGAAGAGGGCAGGGGGAATGGCTACACCTTC	CASSLEEGRGNGYTF
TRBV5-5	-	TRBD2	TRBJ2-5	TGTGCCAGCAGCTTTCAGCGGGGGACCCAGTACTTC	CASSFQRGTQYF
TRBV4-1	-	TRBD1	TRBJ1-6	TGCGCCAGCAGCCAAGAAGGACAGGCGTTAAATTCACCCCTCCACTTT	CASSQEGQALNSPLHF
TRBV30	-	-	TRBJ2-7	TGTGCCTACGGTGCTTCCTACGAGCAGTACTTC	CAYGASYEQYF
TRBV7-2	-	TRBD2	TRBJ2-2	TGTGCCAGCAGCTTAGTAGCGGGGGGTTCCACCGGGGAGCTGTTTTTT	CASSLVAGGSTGELFF
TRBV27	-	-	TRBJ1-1	TGTGCCAGCACCCGGACCTCAGGAGGTACTGAAGCTTTCTTT	CASTRTSGGTEAFF
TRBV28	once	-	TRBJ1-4	TGTGCCGCCCTGGGGGCAGGAAATGAAAAACTGTTTTTT	CAALGAGNEKLFF
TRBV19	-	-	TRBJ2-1	TGTGCCAGTAGAGTTCAGGGTCAGTACTCCTACAATGAGCAGTTCTTC	CASRVQGQYSYNEQFF